Shown below are 26 T cell receptor beta chains from a single sample sequenced in a study of T cell responses to AZD1222 COVID-19 vaccine. Sequenced by immunoSEQ multiplex PCR; TCRdb stores in-frame clones only, minus some. The repertoire consists of just under 100,000 clones, with about 88% occurring once and the leading ten covering less than 3.5%. The sequenced sample was peripheral blood, obtained on day 0 of AZD1222 vaccination. All receptors come from an adult in good health.

This clone was found once. The V call is TRBV19, the J call TRBJ1-5; no firm D call. CDR3 size: 14 residues. The germline CDR1 and CDR2 sequences are LNHDA and SQIVND (reference sequence). V lost 1 base, J lost 7 bases, and 11 bases lay in between. CDR3 region: CASSIAGIGQPQHF. The CDR3 DNA follows: TGTGCCAGTAGTATAGCCGGGATCGGACAGCCCCAGCATTTT.

The chain carries TRBV18 and TRBJ2-1; D call uncertain. CDR1 and CDR2 from the germline V gene are KGHSH and LQKENI. Trimming pared 3 bases from V and 5 bases from J, leaving 11 bases between. The length of the CDR3 is 14 residues. In DNA form, the CDR3 reads TGTGCCAGCTCACCCCAGCAGGTTGACAATGAGCAGTTCTTC. Its protein product is CASSPQQVDNEQFF.

This clone was detected once. This chain uses TRBV7-8 with TRBJ2-3; the D is unclear. Deletions cut 1 base from V and 0 bases from J, with 8 bases between. Germline V gives CDR1 SGHVS, CDR2 FQNEAQ. The CDR3 spans 15 residues. DNA for the CDR3: TGTGCCAGCAGCTTAGTGGTATCTAGCACAGATACGCAGTATTTT. This translates into CASSLVVSSTDTQYF.

The chain uses TRBV6-4 and TRBJ1-2; tentative D call: TRBD1 (5 bases). The germline V gene has CDR1 MRHNA and CDR2 SNTAGT. This CDR3 has 15 residues. V lost 3 bases and J lost 4, with 15 bases in between. CDR3 DNA: TGTGCCAGCAGTGAAGACAGTGGCCTTTGCTATGGCTACACCTTC. Protein product: CASSEDSGLCYGYTF.

This clone was detected once. This rearrangement joins TRBV30 to TRBJ1-2, with D uncertain. V was clipped by 2 bases and J by 4 bases, with 11 bases between them. CDR3 length: 13 residues. Per germline, CDR1 GTSNPN and CDR2 SVGIG (reference sequence). In DNA form, the CDR3 reads TGTGCCTGGAGTCCGTCAGGACGCTATGGCTACACCTTC. Encoded protein: CAWSPSGRYGYTF.

The chain combines TRBV4-1 with TRBJ2-1; perhaps TRBD1 as D (6 bases). The germline CDR1 and CDR2 sequences are MGHRA and YSYEKL. Trimming took off 1 base at V and 10 bases at J, with 14 bases between the two ends. This CDR3 is built from 14 residues. DNA of the CDR3: TGCGCCAGCAGCCAAGGTCAGGGGATAGAGGAGCAGTTCTTC. Protein product: CASSQGQGIEEQFF.

This chain links TRBV11-3 with TRBJ2-3; possible D gene TRBD1, 7 bases. Germline V gives CDR1 SGHNT, CDR2 YENEEA. The CDR3 covers 15 residues. Deletions cut 8 bases from V and 4 bases from J, with 19 bases between. CDR3 sequence: CASGAGGQYADTQYF. The CDR3 region has the DNA TGTGCCAGCGGAGCAGGGGGGCAGTATGCAGATACGCAGTATTTT.

This clone occurred once. The chain carries TRBV5-5 and TRBJ1-1; no definite D call. The V end was cut by 2 bases, the J end by 0 bases, with 5 bases between. Germline V lookup: CDR1 SGHKS, CDR2 YYEKEE (reference sequence). The CDR3 is 13 residues long. The CDR3, as DNA: TGTGCCAGCAGCTTCGCACTGAACACTGAAGCTTTCTTT. It yields the protein CASSFALNTEAFF.

This chain joins TRBV12-3 or TRBV12-4 and TRBJ1-2, with no clear D. The CDR3 consists of 13 residues. With 1 base removed from V and 2 bases from J, the gap between germline ends came to 5 bases. The CDR3 here is CASSLEGNYGYTF. The DNA for the CDR3 is TGTGCCAGCAGTTTAGAAGGGAACTATGGCTACACCTTC.

The chain links TRBV12-3 or TRBV12-4 to TRBJ1-2, with no clear D. With 5 bases removed from V and 8 bases from J, the gap between germline ends came to 12 bases. The CDR3 spans 12 residues. The CDR3 coding sequence is TGTGCCAGCAGTCCCCATTCGGGAGGCTACACCTTC. Translating it yields CASSPHSGGYTF.

V and J are TRBV19 and TRBJ2-7; D uncertain. V was clipped by 3 bases and J by 3 bases, with 15 bases between them. The length of the CDR3 is 15 residues. Germline CDR1 reads LNHDA; CDR2 reads SQIVND (reference sequence). CDR3 DNA: TGTGCCAGTAGTATCTTCCATCGCTTGGACTACGAGCAGTACTTC. Residues: CASSIFHRLDYEQYF.

This chain links TRBV10-2 with TRBJ2-3; 8 nucleotides line up with TRBD2. J was trimmed by 5 bases and V by 5 bases; bases with no gene match: 6. Germline V gene lookup returns CDR1 WSHSY and CDR2 SAAADI. The CDR3 covers 14 residues. CDR3 in amino acids: CASSLTSVKDTQYF. CDR3 sequence (DNA): TGCGCCAGCAGTCTGACTAGCGTAAAAGATACGCAGTATTTT.

The V call is TRBV11-2, the J call TRBJ2-1, with D perhaps TRBD1 (5 bases). There are 13 residues in the CDR3. Trimming removed 5 bases from V and 15 bases from J, with 20 bases in between. CDR1 and CDR2 from the germline V gene are SGHAT and FQNNGV. The CDR3 sequence is CASSHLRQGASFF. The CDR3 nucleotides read TGTGCCAGCAGCCATCTGAGACAAGGGGCCTCGTTCTTC.

Here the CDR3 reads CASSYSGAGYGYTF. DNA of the CDR3: TGTGCCAGCAGTTACTCGGGGGCGGGTTATGGCTACACCTTC. The rearrangement uses TRBV6-5 and TRBJ1-2; possible D gene TRBD1, 6 bases. Trimming pared 0 bases from V and 5 bases from J, leaving 10 bases between. Germline V gives CDR1 MNHEY, CDR2 SVGAGI. The CDR3 is made up of 14 amino acids.

The CDR3 nucleotides are TGTGCCAGCCAGCGGGGGGTAGTAGATACGCAGTATTTT. Residues: CASQRGVVDTQYF. The rearrangement joins TRBV11-2 to TRBJ2-3, with 9 bases aligning to TRBD2. Trimming at V came to 8 bases and at J to 5 bases, leaving 5 bases not matched to a gene. Germline CDR1 and CDR2: SGHAT and FQNNGV. The CDR3 is 13 residues long.

The chain uses TRBV9 and TRBJ2-5; 9 bases fit TRBD1. The CDR3 contains 15 residues. The V gene end was trimmed by 4 bases and the J gene end by 4 bases; junction bases not matched to a gene: 8. The V gene's germline CDR1 is SGDLS and CDR2 YYNGEE. This CDR3 reads CASSHTQGAGETQYF. The CDR3 nucleotides are TGTGCCAGCAGCCATACACAGGGGGCCGGAGAGACCCAGTACTTC.

This chain links TRBV19 with TRBJ1-6; maybe TRBD1 (5 bases). This CDR3 has 12 amino acids. Trimming removed 6 bases at V and 10 bases at J, with 10 bases between. Germline V lookup: CDR1 LNHDA, CDR2 SQIVND (reference sequence). CDR3 nucleotides: TGTGCCAGTAGACCCCCAGGGTCACCCCTCCACTTT. Encoded protein: CASRPPGSPLHF. The full variable domain, rest sourced from reference TRBV19 and TRBJ1-6, is DGGITQSPKYLFRKEGQNVTLSCEQNLNHDAMYWYRQDPGQGLRLIYYSQIVNDFQKGDIAEGYSVSREKKESFPLTVTSAQKNPTAFYLCASRPPGSPLHFGNGTRLTVT.

This clone was recorded once. The chain combines TRBV2 with TRBJ2-7; 8 bases line up with TRBD2. V dropped 3 bases and J dropped 1; count of bases not matched to a gene: 5. Germline lookup yields CDR1 SNHLY and CDR2 FYNNEI. CDR3 size: 15 residues. DNA of the CDR3: TGTGCCAGCAGTGATTGGAGCGGGGGATCCTACGAGCAGTACTTC. Translating it yields CASSDWSGGSYEQYF. The whole variable domain, filled in from reference TRBV2 and TRBJ2-7, reads EPEVTQTPSHQVTQMGQEVILRCVPISNHLYFYWYRQILGQKVEFLVSFYNNEISEKSEIFDDQFSVERPDGSNFTLKIRSTKLEDSAMYFCASSDWSGGSYEQYFGPGTRLTVT.

The chain couples TRBV19 to TRBJ2-5; D tentatively reads TRBD1 or TRBD2 (5 bases each). CDR3 length: 14 residues. Germline V gene sequence: CDR1 LNHDA, CDR2 SQIVND (reference sequence). V lost 4 bases, J lost 7 bases, and 16 bases lay in between. The CDR3: CASSRPGRDATQYF. In nucleotides, the CDR3 is TGTGCCAGTAGTAGACCGGGACGGGATGCGACCCAGTACTTC.

The genes are TRBV30 and TRBJ1-4; D gene unclear. The germline CDR1 and CDR2 sequences are GTSNPN and SVGIG (reference sequence). The CDR3 is 15 amino acids. V lost 0 bases, J lost 5 bases, and 13 bases lay in between. The CDR3 protein is CAWSVLSAQNEKLFF. The CDR3 bases are TGTGCCTGGAGTGTATTGTCGGCACAAAATGAAAAACTGTTTTTT. The full variable domain, rest sourced from reference TRBV30 and TRBJ1-4, is SQTIHQWPATLVQPVGSPLSLECTVEGTSNPNLYWYRQAAGRGLQLLFYSVGIGQISSEVPQNLSASRPQDRQFILSSKKLLLSDSGFYLCAWSVLSAQNEKLFFGSGTQLSVL.

This chain uses TRBV5-6 with TRBJ1-2, with D unclear. The ends were cut back, 2 bases at V and 2 bases at J, with 13 bases in the middle. CDR3 size: 15 residues. Germline V lookup: CDR1 SGHDT, CDR2 YYEEEE. CDR3: CASSLGGPTNYGYTF. DNA for the CDR3: TGTGCCAGCAGCTTAGGTGGCCCTACGAACTATGGCTACACCTTC.

This CDR3 reads CASSLGQGDEQFF. In DNA form, the CDR3 reads TGTGCCAGCAGCTTGGGTCAGGGAGATGAGCAGTTCTTC. This rearrangement joins TRBV5-4 to TRBJ2-1; D might be TRBD1 or TRBD2, each matching 5 bases. Germline assignment: CDR1 SGHNT and CDR2 YYREEE (reference sequence). Trimming pared 0 bases from V and 8 bases from J, leaving 9 bases between. The CDR3 totals 13 residues.

This chain uses TRBV30 with TRBJ1-5; D ambiguous. CDR1 GTSNPN and CDR2 SVGIG come from the germline V gene (reference sequence). The CDR3 is 12 residues long. V dropped 1 base and J dropped 7 bases, with 8 bases sitting between them. In DNA, the CDR3 is TGTGCCTGGAGTGCCGGGAACCAGCCCCAGCATTTT. Its translation is CAWSAGNQPQHF.

The chain carries TRBV24-1 and TRBJ1-6; the D gene is possibly TRBD1 (6 bases). The CDR3 totals 14 residues. In germline, CDR1 is KGHDR, CDR2 SFDVKD. The V end lost 4 bases, the J end lost 11 bases, and 14 bases lay between the germline ends. The CDR3 protein is CATSEAGTFAPLHF. The CDR3 DNA reads TGTGCCACCAGTGAGGCCGGGACATTCGCACCCCTCCACTTT.

This chain uses TRBV18 with TRBJ2-3, with 8 bases fitting TRBD2. CDR1 KGHSH and CDR2 LQKENI come from the germline V gene. Trimming at V came to 5 bases and at J to 5 bases, leaving 6 bases not matched to a gene. The CDR3 has 14 amino acids. DNA of the CDR3: TGTGCCAGCTCAAGTAGCGGGGACGGAGATACGCAGTATTTT. It encodes CASSSSGDGDTQYF.

The gene calls are TRBV7-2 and TRBJ2-5; TRBD1 matches 7 bases. The V and J ends lost 5 bases and 3 bases, in that order; junction bases with no gene match: 9. This CDR3 contains 15 residues. Germline V gene data show CDR1 as SGHTA and CDR2 as FQGNSA. The DNA for the CDR3 is TGTGCCAGCAGCATGATTCCGGGACAGAAAGAGACCCAGTACTTC. This codes for CASSMIPGQKETQYF.